This T cell receptor (beta chain) was recovered during a study of cytomegalovirus exposure and HLA in healthy donors. Study in general: The same platform as the roughly 700 first-cohort repertoires was used for the 100 to 150 validation repertoires, a later analysis reported. Study results and caveats: The classifier reportedly diagnosed cytomegalovirus status with high specificity and sensitivity. A few CMV-associated chains proved CMV antigen-specific in vitro. Most TCR sequences were rare, but some public TCRs occurred in many donors.

Clones were read by immunoSEQ multiplex PCR, and TCRdb kept only the in-frame ones, dropping some. In the table there are about 160,000 clones, roughly 90% of which are singletons. The CDR3 spans 15 residues. Germline CDR1 is SNHLY and CDR2 is FYNNEI. V was cut by 3 bases and J by 5 bases, with 16 bases left in between. Note on this clone: Its antigen is as yet unknown.

The sequence derives from a woman between 25 and 40 years old in good health and CMV-seronegative. The chain uses TRBV2 and TRBJ2-5; D is ambiguous. The sample taken for sequencing was PBMCs. The CDR3 reads CASSELVSLVETQYF. DNA for the CDR3: TGTGCCAGCAGTGAGTTAGTGAGTTTGGTGGAGACCCAGTACTTC.